The present entry profiles one T cell receptor beta chain with its context. The antigen is not known. Samples were sequenced at Survey level, maximum 500,000 reads. Data came from immunoSEQ multiplex PCR; TCRdb stores just in-frame clones and leaves some out. The data show around 13,000 clones, with approximately 80% seen just once and 4.5% held by the top ten. These data are taken from a study of pediatric ulcerative colitis. Findings of the study overall: A couple of patients' blood samples yielded substantially fewer templates. Clonal expansions reduced rectal repertoire diversity in acute severe colitis.

This CDR3 contains 16 residues. Deletions cut 0 bases from V and 7 bases from J, with 18 bases between. Germline V gene data show CDR1 as LNHNV and CDR2 as YYDKDF (reference sequence). During colonoscopy, one to two rectal pinch biopsies were collected. The chain is built from TRBV15 and TRBJ2-5; a possible D gene is TRBD1 (5 bases). The source is a boy between 10 and 17 years old who was a control in a study of pediatric ulcerative colitis. The material sequenced was gut tissue. In DNA form, the CDR3 reads TGTGCCACCAGCAGAGATCAGGGTAGCAGGTCGGGGACCCAGTACTTC. Residues: CATSRDQGSRSGTQYF.